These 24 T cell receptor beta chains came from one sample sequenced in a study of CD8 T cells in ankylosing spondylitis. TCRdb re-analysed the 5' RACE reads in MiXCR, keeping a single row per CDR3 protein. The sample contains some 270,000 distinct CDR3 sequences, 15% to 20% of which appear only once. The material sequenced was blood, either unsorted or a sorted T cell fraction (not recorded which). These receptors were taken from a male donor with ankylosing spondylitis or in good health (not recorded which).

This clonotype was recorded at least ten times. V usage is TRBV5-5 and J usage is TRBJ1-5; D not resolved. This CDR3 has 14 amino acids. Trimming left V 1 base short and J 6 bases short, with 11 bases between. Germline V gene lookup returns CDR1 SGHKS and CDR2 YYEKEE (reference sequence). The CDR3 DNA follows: TGTGCCAGCAGCTTGTTTCAGGTTGCTCAGCCCCAGCATTTT. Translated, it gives CASSLFQVAQPQHF.

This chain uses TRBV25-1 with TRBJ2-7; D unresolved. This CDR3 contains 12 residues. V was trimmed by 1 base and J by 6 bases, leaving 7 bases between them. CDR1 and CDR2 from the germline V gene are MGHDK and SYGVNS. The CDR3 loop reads CASSELGIEQYF. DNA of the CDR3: TGTGCCAGCAGTGAATTAGGGATCGAGCAGTACTTC.

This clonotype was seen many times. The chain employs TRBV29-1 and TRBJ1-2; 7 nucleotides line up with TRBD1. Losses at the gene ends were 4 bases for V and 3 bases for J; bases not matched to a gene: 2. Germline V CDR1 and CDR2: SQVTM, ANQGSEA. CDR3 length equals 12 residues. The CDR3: CSVAGTDYGYTF. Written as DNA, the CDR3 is TGCAGCGTTGCCGGGACAGACTATGGCTACACCTTC. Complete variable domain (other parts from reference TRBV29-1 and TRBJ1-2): SAVISQKPSRDICQRGTSLTIQCQVDSQVTMMFWYRQQPGQSLTLIATANQGSEATYESGFVIDKFPISRPNLTFSTLTVSNMSPEDSSIYLCSVAGTDYGYTFGSGTRLTVV.

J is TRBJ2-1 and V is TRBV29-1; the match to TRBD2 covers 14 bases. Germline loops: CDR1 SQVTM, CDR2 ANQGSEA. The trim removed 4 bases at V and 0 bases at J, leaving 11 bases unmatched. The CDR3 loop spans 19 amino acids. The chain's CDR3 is CSVAGTSGSPPSSYNEQFF. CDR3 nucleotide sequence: TGCAGCGTTGCGGGGACTAGCGGGAGTCCACCCAGCTCCTACAATGAGCAGTTCTTC.

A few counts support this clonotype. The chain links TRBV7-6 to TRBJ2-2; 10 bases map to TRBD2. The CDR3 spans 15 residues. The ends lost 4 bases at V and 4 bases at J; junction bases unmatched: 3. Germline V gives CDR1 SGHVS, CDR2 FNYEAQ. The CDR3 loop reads CASSSLAGGTGELFF. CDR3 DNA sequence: TGTGCCAGCAGCTCCTTAGCGGGAGGCACCGGGGAGCTGTTTTTT.

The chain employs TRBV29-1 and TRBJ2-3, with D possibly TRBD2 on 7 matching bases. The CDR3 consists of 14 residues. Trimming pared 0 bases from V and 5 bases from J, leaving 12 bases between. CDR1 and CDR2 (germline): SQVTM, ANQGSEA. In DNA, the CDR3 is TGCAGCGTTGAAGATCTAGGGGGGGTAGATACGCAGTATTTT. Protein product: CSVEDLGGVDTQYF.

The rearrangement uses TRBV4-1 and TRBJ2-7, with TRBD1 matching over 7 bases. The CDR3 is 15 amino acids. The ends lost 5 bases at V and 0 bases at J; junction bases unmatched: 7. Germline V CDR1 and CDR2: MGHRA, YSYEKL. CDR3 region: CASSSRQGLSYEQYF. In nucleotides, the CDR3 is TGCGCCAGCAGCTCCCGACAGGGCCTCTCCTACGAGCAGTACTTC.

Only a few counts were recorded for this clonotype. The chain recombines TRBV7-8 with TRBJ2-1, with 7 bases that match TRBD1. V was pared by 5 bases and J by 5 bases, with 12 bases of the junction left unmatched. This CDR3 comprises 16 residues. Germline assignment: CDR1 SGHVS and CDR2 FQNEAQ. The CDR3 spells CASSPRVQGDHNEQFF. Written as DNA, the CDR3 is TGTGCCAGCAGCCCAAGGGTGCAGGGGGACCACAATGAGCAGTTCTTC.

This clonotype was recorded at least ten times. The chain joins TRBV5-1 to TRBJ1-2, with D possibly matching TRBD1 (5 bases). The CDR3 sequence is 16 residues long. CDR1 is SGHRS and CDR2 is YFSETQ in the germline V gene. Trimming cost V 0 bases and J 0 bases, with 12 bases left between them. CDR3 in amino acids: CASSLASDSSNYGYTF. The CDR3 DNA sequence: TGCGCCAGCAGCTTGGCCTCCGACAGCTCTAACTATGGCTACACCTTC.

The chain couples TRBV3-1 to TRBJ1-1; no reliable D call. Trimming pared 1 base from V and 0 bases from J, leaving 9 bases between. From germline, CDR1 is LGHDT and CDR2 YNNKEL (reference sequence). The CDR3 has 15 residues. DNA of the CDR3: TGTGCCAGCAGCCAAGCGGAGAGAATGAACACTGAAGCTTTCTTT. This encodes CASSQAERMNTEAFF.

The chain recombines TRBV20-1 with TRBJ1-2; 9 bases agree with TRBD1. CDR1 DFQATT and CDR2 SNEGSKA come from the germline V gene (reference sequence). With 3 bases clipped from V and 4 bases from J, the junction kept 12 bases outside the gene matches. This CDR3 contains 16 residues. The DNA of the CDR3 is TGCAGTGCTAGTAGACCGGGACAGGGTGAATTCTATGGCTACACCTTC. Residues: CSASRPGQGEFYGYTF.

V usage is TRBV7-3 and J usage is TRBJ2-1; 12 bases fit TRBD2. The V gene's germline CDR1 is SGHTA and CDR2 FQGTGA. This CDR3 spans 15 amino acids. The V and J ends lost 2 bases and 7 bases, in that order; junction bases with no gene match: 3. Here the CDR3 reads CASSLLAGGRNEQFF. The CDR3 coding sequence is TGTGCCAGCAGCTTACTAGCGGGAGGGAGAAATGAGCAGTTCTTC.

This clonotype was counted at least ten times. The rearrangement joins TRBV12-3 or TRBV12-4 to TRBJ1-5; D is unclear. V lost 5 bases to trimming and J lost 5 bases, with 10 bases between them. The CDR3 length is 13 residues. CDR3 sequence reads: CASSLELDQPQHF. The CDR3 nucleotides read TGTGCCAGCAGTCTTGAGCTTGATCAGCCCCAGCATTTT.

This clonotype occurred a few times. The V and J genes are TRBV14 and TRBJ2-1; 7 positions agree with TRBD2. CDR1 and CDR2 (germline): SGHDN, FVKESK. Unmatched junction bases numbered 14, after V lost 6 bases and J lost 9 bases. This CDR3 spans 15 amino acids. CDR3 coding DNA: TGTGCCAGCAGGGACGGGAGCGGCGGGAGCAGTGAGCAGTTCTTC. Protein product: CASRDGSGGSSEQFF.

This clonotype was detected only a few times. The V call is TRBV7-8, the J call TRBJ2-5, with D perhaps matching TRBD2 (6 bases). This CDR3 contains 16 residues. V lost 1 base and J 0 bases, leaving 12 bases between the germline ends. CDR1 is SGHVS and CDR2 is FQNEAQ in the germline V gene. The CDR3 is CASSLESGSYQETQYF. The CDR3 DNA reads TGTGCCAGCAGCTTAGAAAGCGGGTCGTACCAAGAGACCCAGTACTTC.

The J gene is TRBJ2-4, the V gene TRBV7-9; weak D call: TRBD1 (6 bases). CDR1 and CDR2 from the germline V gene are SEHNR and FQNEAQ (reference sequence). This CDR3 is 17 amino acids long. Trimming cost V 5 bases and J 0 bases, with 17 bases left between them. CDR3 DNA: TGTGCCAGCAGCCCCAACCAGGGGACGCTAGCCAAAAACATTCAGTACTTC. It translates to CASSPNQGTLAKNIQYF.

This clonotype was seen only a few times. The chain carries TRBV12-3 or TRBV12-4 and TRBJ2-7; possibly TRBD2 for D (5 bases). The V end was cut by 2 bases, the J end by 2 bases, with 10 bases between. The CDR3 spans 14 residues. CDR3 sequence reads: CASSLTGITYEQYF. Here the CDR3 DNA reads TGTGCCAGCAGTTTAACGGGAATCACCTACGAGCAGTACTTC.

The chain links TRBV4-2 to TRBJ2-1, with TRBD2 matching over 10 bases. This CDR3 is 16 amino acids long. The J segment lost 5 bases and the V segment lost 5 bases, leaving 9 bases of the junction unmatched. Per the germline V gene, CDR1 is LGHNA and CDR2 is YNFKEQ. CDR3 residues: CASSSIAGGYHNEQFF. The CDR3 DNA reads TGTGCCAGCAGCTCTATAGCGGGAGGTTACCACAATGAGCAGTTCTTC.

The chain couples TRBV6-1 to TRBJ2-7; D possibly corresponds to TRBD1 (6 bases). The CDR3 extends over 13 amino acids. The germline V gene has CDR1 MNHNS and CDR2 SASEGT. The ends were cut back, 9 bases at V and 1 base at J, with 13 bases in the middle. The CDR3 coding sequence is TGTGCCAGTCCCGGACAGAAATCCTACGAGCAGTACTTC. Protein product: CASPGQKSYEQYF.

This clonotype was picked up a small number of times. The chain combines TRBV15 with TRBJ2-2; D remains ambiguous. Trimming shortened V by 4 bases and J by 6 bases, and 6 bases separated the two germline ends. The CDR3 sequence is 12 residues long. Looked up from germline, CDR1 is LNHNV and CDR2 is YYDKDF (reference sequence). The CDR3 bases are TGTGCCACCAGCAATTCGGCCGGGGAGCTGTTTTTT. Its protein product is CATSNSAGELFF.

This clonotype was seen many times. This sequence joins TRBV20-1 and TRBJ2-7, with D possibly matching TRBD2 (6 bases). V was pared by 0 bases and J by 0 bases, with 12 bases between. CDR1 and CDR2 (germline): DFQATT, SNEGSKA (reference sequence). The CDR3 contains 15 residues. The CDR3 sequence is CSARDERVSSYEQYF. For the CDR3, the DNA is TGCAGTGCTAGAGATGAGCGGGTTAGCTCCTACGAGCAGTACTTC.

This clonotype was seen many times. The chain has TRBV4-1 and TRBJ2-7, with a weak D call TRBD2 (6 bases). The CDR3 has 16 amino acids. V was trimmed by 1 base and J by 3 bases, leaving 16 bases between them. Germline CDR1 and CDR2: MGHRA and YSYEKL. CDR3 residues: CASSQVAAGSLYEQYF. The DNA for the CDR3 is TGCGCCAGCAGCCAAGTTGCCGCGGGATCCCTCTACGAGCAGTACTTC.

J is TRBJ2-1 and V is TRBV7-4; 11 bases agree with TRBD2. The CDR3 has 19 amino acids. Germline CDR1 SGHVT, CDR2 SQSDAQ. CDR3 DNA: TGTGCATCCAGTTTTCTTGCTAGCGGGAGGCCCAGGTCCTACAATGAGCAGTTCTTC. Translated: CASSFLASGRPRSYNEQFF. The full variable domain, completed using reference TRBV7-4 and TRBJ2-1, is GAGVSQSPRYKVAKRGRDVALRCDSISGHVTLYWYRQTLGQGSEVLTYSQSDAQRDKSGRPSGRFSAERPERSVSTLKIQRTEQGDSAVYLCASSFLASGRPRSYNEQFFGPGTRLTVL.

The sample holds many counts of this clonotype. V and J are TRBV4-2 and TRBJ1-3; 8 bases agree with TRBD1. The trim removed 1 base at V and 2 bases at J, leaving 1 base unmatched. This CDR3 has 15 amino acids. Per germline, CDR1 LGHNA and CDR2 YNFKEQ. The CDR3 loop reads CASSQGRGPGNTIYF. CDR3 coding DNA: TGTGCCAGCAGCCAAGGCAGGGGGCCTGGAAACACCATATATTTT.